This T cell receptor beta chain was recovered during a study of blood T cell repertoires in COVID-19 (dated by TCRdb to 2018 to 2020). Context from the whole study: Samples covering the acute and convalescent phases of COVID-19 were provided by collaborators in the United States, Italy and Spain. Where available, HLA class I and class II types were taken from metadata supplied by the sample provider and were not determined by assay-based typing. Subjects who had been exposed to COVID-19, were actively infected with it, or had recovered from it provided the deeply sampled blood TCRbeta repertoires that made up the dataset. The repertoires were made available in a free public database intended to serve as a resource for research on the immune response to SARS-CoV-2. The samples were drawn from two sources: the first 160 participants of the ongoing ImmuneRACE study, and 1,000 to 1,500 subjects contributed by 6 global collaborators. The material from the prospective study consisted of cDNA or gDNA derived from T cells, B-cell-depleted T cells, or PBMCs. The sample metadata nearly always contained a de-identified subject ID, COVID-19 status, age in years and sex.

Participants in the prospective study were aged about 18 to 100 years, lived in 24 United States geographic areas, and enrolled through a virtual design. Cohort assignment in the prospective study relied on participant-reported clinical history from a screening survey and a study questionnaire. Recovered participants in ImmuneRACE Cohort 3 were defined by two consecutive negative NP/OP PCR tests, clearance by a healthcare professional, or resolution of symptoms. Each participant in the prospective study had whole blood, serum and a nasopharyngeal or oropharyngeal swab collected by mobile phlebotomists. Prospective study participants could optionally give additional blood draws and questionnaires over an approximately two-month period. Before DNA extraction, blood samples from the prospective study were shipped at room temperature or frozen. Study-wide conclusions, independent of this receptor: Clinical and demographic metadata were provided uncurated, with the amount varying by source and participant.

TCRbeta CDR3 regions were amplified from genomic DNA using the immunoSEQ Assay, a bias-controlled multiplex PCR. Per the source publication's procedure: The number of nucleated cells in each sample was estimated by amplification of reference gene primers within the assay. To quantify the absolute abundance of each unique TCRbeta CDR3 rearrangement, sequence reads were collapsed and filtered. For each sample, productive Simpson clonality was calculated as the square root of Simpson's diversity index across productive rearrangements. Imported from immuneACCESS, the table was reduced by TCRdb to in-frame sequences with V and J called. These copies leave out some clones; in studies compared against another copy, an unresolved V gene accounts for under half, and the cause of the remainder is not known. D and trimming come from the DNA, and the V and J calls and clone size come from that table. This sample comprises some 97,000 clones, 80% to 90% of them detected only once. About 2.5% of the sample belongs to the ten largest clones.

Here V drops 5 bases and J drops 5 bases, and the junction holds 12 bases not matched to any gene. Its CDR3 holds 16 amino acids, cysteine through phenylalanine. The DNA shown is the 48-base CDR3, in frame from base 1. Per the germline V gene (reference sequence), MNHEY is the CDR1 and SMNVEV is the CDR2. A word on this clone: Its antigen target is currently unknown. One base away there is no much larger clone; base qualities are not given.

Material: PBMCs or T cells enriched from blood (not recorded which). Rearrangement joined TRBV27 to TRBJ2-5; 9 bases in the middle match TRBD1. The sequence derives from a woman between 50 and 59 years old who had recovered from COVID-19. The DNA is as follows: TGTGCCAGCAGTAAGACCCGACAGGGGGTGGGGGAGACCCAGTACTTC. This is translated as CASSKTRQGVGETQYF.